This T cell receptor (beta chain) was captured by sequencing in a study of monozygotic twins with inflammatory bowel disease. Both TCRalpha and TCRbeta cDNA were subjected to two nested PCRs lasting approximately 16 and 9 cycles. After re-calling the 5' RACE reads, TCRdb lists one entry per CDR3 protein, DNA absent. Seen in this sample are some 400,000 distinct CDR3 sequences; the ten most common clones hold approximately 2.4%. The clonotype originates from a human donor with ulcerative colitis or Crohn's disease, or a healthy co-twin of an affected twin (not recorded which). Sequencing input: blood.

The CDR3 region is CASSLRGVETQYF. The V call is TRBV12-3 or TRBV12-4, the J call TRBJ2-5; TCRdb indicates TRBD1, and absent DNA this call remains unverified. This CDR3 comprises 13 residues.